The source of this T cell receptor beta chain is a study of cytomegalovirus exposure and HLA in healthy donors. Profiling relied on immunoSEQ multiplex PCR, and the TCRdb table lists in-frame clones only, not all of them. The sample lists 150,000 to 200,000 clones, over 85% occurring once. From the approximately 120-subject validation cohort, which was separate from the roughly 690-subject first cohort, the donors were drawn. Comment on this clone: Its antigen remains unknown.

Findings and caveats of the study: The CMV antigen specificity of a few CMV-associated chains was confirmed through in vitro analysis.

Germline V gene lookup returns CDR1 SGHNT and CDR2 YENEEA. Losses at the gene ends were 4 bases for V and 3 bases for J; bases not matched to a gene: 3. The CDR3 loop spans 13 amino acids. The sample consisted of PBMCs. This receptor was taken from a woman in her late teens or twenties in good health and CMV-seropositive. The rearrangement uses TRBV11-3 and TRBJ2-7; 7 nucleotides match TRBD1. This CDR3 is CASSSGTVYEQYF. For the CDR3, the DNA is TGTGCCAGCAGCTCCGGGACAGTCTACGAGCAGTACTTC.